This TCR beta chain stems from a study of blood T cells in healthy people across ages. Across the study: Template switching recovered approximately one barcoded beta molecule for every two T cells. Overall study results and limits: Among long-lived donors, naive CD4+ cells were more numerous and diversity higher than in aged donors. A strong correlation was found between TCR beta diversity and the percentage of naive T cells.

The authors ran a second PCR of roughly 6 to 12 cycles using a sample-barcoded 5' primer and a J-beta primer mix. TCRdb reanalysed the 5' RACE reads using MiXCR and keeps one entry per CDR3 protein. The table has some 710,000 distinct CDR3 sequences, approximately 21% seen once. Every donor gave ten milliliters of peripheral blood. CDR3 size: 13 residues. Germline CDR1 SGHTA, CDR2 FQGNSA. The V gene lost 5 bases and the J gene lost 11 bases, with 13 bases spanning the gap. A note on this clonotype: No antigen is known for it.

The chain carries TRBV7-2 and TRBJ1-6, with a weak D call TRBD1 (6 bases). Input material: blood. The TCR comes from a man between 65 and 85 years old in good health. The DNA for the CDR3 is TGTGCCAGCAGCCACCGGGGGCGCGCACCCCTCCACTTT. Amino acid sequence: CASSHRGRAPLHF.